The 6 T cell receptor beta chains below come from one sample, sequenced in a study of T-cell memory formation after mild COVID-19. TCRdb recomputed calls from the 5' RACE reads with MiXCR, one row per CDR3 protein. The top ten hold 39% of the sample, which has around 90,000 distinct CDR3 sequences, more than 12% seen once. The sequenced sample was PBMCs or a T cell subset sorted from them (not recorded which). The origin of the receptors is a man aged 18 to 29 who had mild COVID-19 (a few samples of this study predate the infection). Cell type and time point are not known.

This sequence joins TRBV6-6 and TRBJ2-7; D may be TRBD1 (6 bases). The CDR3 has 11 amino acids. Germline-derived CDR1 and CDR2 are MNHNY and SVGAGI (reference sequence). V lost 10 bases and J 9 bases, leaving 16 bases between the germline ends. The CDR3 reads CATWDNGGQYV. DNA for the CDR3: TGTGCCACCTGGGACAACGGAGGGCAGTACGTC.

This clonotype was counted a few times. As DNA, the CDR3 is TGTGCCAGCAGTTTTGGCGGGGGCCTCTCCTACAATGAGCAGTTCTTC. This codes for CASSFGGGLSYNEQFF. The V call is TRBV12-3 or TRBV12-4, the J call TRBJ2-1, with D maybe TRBD2 (7 bases). With 3 bases removed from V and 0 bases from J, the gap between germline ends came to 12 bases. The CDR3 totals 16 residues.

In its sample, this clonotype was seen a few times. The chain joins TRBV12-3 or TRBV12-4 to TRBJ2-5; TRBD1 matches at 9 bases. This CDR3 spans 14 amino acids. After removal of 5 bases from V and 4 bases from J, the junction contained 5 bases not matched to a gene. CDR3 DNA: TGTGCCAGCAGTCGACGACAGGGGGGAGAGACCCAGTACTTC. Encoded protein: CASSRRQGGETQYF.

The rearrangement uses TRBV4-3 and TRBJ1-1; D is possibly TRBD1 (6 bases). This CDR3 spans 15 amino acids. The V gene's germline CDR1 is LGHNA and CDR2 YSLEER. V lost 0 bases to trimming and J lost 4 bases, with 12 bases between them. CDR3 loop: CASSQDLGAITEAFF. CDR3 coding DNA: TGCGCCAGCAGCCAAGACCTGGGGGCCATCACTGAAGCTTTCTTT.

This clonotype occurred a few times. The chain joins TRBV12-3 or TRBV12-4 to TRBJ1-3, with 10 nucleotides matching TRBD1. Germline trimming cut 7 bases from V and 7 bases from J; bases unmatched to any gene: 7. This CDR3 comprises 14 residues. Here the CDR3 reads CASTWDRGWNTIYF. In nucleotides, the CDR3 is TGTGCCAGCACCTGGGACAGGGGTTGGAACACCATATATTTT.

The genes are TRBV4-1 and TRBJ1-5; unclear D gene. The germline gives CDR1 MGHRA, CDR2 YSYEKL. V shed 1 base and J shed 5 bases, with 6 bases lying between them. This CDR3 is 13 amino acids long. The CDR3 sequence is CASSQAPDQPQHF. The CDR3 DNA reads TGCGCCAGCAGCCAAGCCCCCGATCAGCCCCAGCATTTT.